Each of the 30 T cell receptor beta chains below was sequenced from the same sample in a study of CD8 T cells in Susac syndrome. Reverse transcription of roughly 0.5 to 1 ug RNA was carried out with random hexamers. TCRdb re-analysed the immunoSEQ multiplex PCR reads in MiXCR, keeping a single row per CDR3 protein. The data show about 120,000 distinct CDR3 sequences, with nearly 96% seen just once and roughly 0.14% held by the top ten. The sample consisted of CD4+ T cells from PBMCs. The receptor set was obtained from a human donor with Susac syndrome.

V usage is TRBV3-1 and J usage is TRBJ2-7; TRBD1 matches 9 bases. This CDR3 region has 14 residues. Per germline, CDR1 LGHDT and CDR2 YNNKEL (reference sequence). V lost 3 bases to trimming and J lost 3 bases; unmatched junction nucleotides: 3. CDR3 protein: CASSHTGQGYEQYF. The CDR3 DNA follows: TGTGCCAGCAGCCATACGGGACAGGGCTACGAGCAGTACTTC.

The rearrangement joins TRBV20-1 to TRBJ2-1; 11 bases align to TRBD2. The CDR3 length is 18 residues. Germline values: CDR1 DFQATT, CDR2 SNEGSKA (reference sequence). V was pared by 3 bases and J by 8 bases, with 18 bases of the junction left unmatched. CDR3 amino acids: CSAREELAGEMTGHEQFF. In DNA form, the CDR3 reads TGCAGTGCTAGGGAGGAACTAGCGGGAGAAATGACGGGTCATGAGCAGTTCTTC.

This sequence joins TRBV28 and TRBJ1-2; a possible D gene is TRBD1 (6 bases). CDR1 is MDHEN and CDR2 is SYDVKM in the germline V gene. CDR3 length equals 12 residues. With 7 bases removed from V and 2 bases from J, the gap between germline ends came to 8 bases. CDR3 nucleotides: TGTGCCAGCACGGACAGAAACTATGGCTACACCTTC. It codes for CASTDRNYGYTF.

The sample holds a few counts of this clonotype. The CDR3 spells CASSRGWETGNEQFF. In nucleotides, the CDR3 is TGTGCCAGCAGCCGAGGCTGGGAGACTGGCAATGAGCAGTTCTTC. This chain joins TRBV7-9 and TRBJ2-1, with D tentatively TRBD2 (5 bases). V was pared by 5 bases and J by 6 bases, with 17 bases between. CDR1 and CDR2 (germline): SEHNR, FQNEAQ (reference sequence). The CDR3 is 15 residues long.

The V gene is TRBV18, the J gene TRBJ2-7; D ambiguous. With 0 bases removed from V and 1 base from J, the gap between germline ends came to 13 bases. This CDR3 is 16 amino acids long. Per the germline V gene, CDR1 is KGHSH and CDR2 is LQKENI. The CDR3 here is CASSPPRQDASYEQYF. The CDR3 region has the DNA TGTGCCAGCTCACCACCCCGGCAGGACGCTTCCTACGAGCAGTACTTC.

This chain connects TRBV6-2 or TRBV6-3 to TRBJ2-7, with unresolved D. V was clipped by 0 bases and J by 5 bases, with 8 bases between them. Looked up from germline, CDR1 is MNHEY and CDR2 is SVGEGT. The CDR3 sequence is 13 residues long. CDR3 residues: CASSYSRRDEQYF. In DNA form, the CDR3 reads TGTGCCAGCAGTTACTCTCGTAGGGACGAGCAGTACTTC.

The rearrangement links TRBV5-6 to TRBJ1-2, with 8 positions matching TRBD1. This CDR3 is 18 amino acids long. Germline trimming cut 0 bases from V and 4 bases from J; bases unmatched to any gene: 14. Germline assignment: CDR1 SGHDT and CDR2 YYEEEE. CDR3 nucleotides: TGTGCCAGCAGCTTGGAGGACAGGGTAACCGATCCGGGCTATGGCTACACCTTC. It encodes CASSLEDRVTDPGYGYTF.

The genes are TRBV30 and TRBJ2-3; D possibly corresponds to TRBD2 (6 bases). V lost 7 bases and J lost 4, with 18 bases in between. Germline values: CDR1 GTSNPN, CDR2 SVGIG (reference sequence). CDR3 length equals 14 residues. As DNA, the CDR3 is TGTGCCTCCCCCGGGGGACCGGGGGCAGATACGCAGTATTTT. The encoded protein is CASPGGPGADTQYF.

The rearrangement links TRBV3-1 to TRBJ1-4; TRBD1 agrees at 9 bases. This CDR3 is 18 amino acids long. V lost 0 bases to trimming and J lost 4 bases; unmatched junction nucleotides: 9. CDR1 and CDR2 (germline): LGHDT, YNNKEL (reference sequence). CDR3 DNA: TGTGCCAGCAGCCAAGAATGGACAGGGGTTCGTGGTAATGAAAAACTGTTTTTT. Residues: CASSQEWTGVRGNEKLFF.

V is TRBV3-1 and J is TRBJ1-5; D might be TRBD1 (5 bases). CDR3 size: 15 residues. V lost 1 base to trimming and J lost 2 bases, with 9 bases between them. Germline V lookup: CDR1 LGHDT, CDR2 YNNKEL (reference sequence). The CDR3 DNA follows: TGTGCCAGCAGCCAAGGGTCGGGGGGCAATCAGCCCCAGCATTTT. It is translated as CASSQGSGGNQPQHF.

The rearrangement joins TRBV6-2 or TRBV6-3 to TRBJ2-5, with D possibly called TRBD1 or TRBD2 (6 bases each). The CDR3 runs 17 residues. The germline gives CDR1 MNHEY, CDR2 SVGEGT. Trimming pared 2 bases from V and 4 bases from J, leaving 20 bases between. CDR3: CASSYPGARRVGETQYF. The CDR3 nucleotides read TGTGCCAGCAGTTACCCGGGGGCCCGGAGGGTTGGAGAGACCCAGTACTTC.

CDR3 in amino acids: CASGSTVNEQFF. DNA for the CDR3: TGTGCTAGTGGTTCGACAGTCAATGAGCAGTTCTTC. The chain carries TRBV12-5 and TRBJ2-1, with a tentative D call TRBD1 (5 bases). CDR1 and CDR2 (germline): LGHNT, FRNRAP. The CDR3 totals 12 residues. Trimming stripped 4 bases from V and 6 bases from J, with 7 bases between. The full variable domain, its missing parts supplied by reference TRBV12-5 and TRBJ2-1, is DARVTQTPRHKVTEMGQEVTMRCQPILGHNTVFWYRQTMMQGLELLAYFRNRAPLDDSGMPKDRFSAEMPDATLATLKIQPSEPRDSAVYFCASGSTVNEQFFGPGTRLTVL.

The V call is TRBV9, the J call TRBJ2-1; the match to TRBD2 covers 7 bases. Losses at the gene ends were 4 bases for V and 3 bases for J; bases not matched to a gene: 10. The CDR3 spans 16 residues. In germline, CDR1 is SGDLS, CDR2 YYNGEE. The CDR3 region has the DNA TGTGCCAGCAGCCTCATCAAACCTAGCGGCTACAATGAGCAGTTCTTC. Translating gives CASSLIKPSGYNEQFF.

DNA of the CDR3: TGTGCCAGCAGTCCACCCGCCGGGATTCGGTGGGGCAATGAGCAGTTCTTC. Translated, it gives CASSPPAGIRWGNEQFF. The chain combines TRBV28 with TRBJ2-1, with TRBD2 as a possible D gene (5 bases). Germline values: CDR1 MDHEN, CDR2 SYDVKM. This CDR3 comprises 17 residues. Trimming stripped 5 bases from V and 6 bases from J, with 23 bases between.

The chain is built from TRBV14 and TRBJ2-7; TRBD2 might be the D (6 bases). CDR3 length: 15 amino acids. V was cut by 2 bases and J by 2 bases, with 13 bases left in between. Looked up from germline, CDR1 is SGHDN and CDR2 is FVKESK. The CDR3 DNA follows: TGTGCCAGCAGCCAAAGGTTGGAGGGGACCTACGAGCAGTACTTC. Its protein is CASSQRLEGTYEQYF.

The rearrangement links TRBV30 to TRBJ1-2, with D possibly TRBD1 on 5 matching bases. CDR1 is GTSNPN and CDR2 is SVGIG in the germline V gene (reference sequence). The CDR3 loop spans 15 amino acids. Deletions cut 0 bases from V and 7 bases from J, with 18 bases between. DNA for the CDR3: TGTGCCTGGAGTGTAAACAGGAAGGGGCAGGGTGGCTACACCTTC. Translated, it gives CAWSVNRKGQGGYTF.

CDR3 bases: TGTGCCTGGGGGGACTCTGGGGCCAACGTCCTGACTTTC. Residues: CAWGDSGANVLTF. This chain uses TRBV30 with TRBJ2-6; D gene uncertain. This CDR3 region has 13 residues. Per germline, CDR1 GTSNPN and CDR2 SVGIG (reference sequence). Trimming took 5 bases from V and 0 from J, leaving 5 bases between them.

A single count supports this clonotype. This chain joins TRBV29-1 and TRBJ2-7; weak D call: TRBD1 (5 bases). V was clipped by 5 bases and J by 3 bases, with 14 bases between them. The CDR3 length is 13 residues. CDR1 and CDR2 from the germline V gene are SQVTM and ANQGSEA. This CDR3 reads CSVTITQGYEQYF. The CDR3, as DNA: TGCAGCGTTACGATCACGCAGGGCTACGAGCAGTACTTC.

The chain uses TRBV29-1 and TRBJ2-1, with 8 bases fitting TRBD1. V was clipped by 4 bases and J by 7 bases; unmatched bases: 3. CDR1 SQVTM and CDR2 ANQGSEA come from the germline V gene. There are 12 residues in the CDR3. The CDR3 DNA sequence: TGCAGCGTTGGACGGGACAGGAATGAGCAGTTCTTC. Its protein product is CSVGRDRNEQFF.

The chain carries TRBV7-2 and TRBJ1-5, with D uncertain. The CDR3 consists of 14 residues. V was shortened by 5 bases and J by 0 bases, with 8 bases between the two germline ends. The germline V gene has CDR1 SGHTA and CDR2 FQGNSA. Here the CDR3 reads CASSPGVSNQPQHF. Written as DNA, the CDR3 is TGTGCCAGCAGCCCCGGGGTTAGCAATCAGCCCCAGCATTTT. Together with reference TRBV7-2 and TRBJ1-5, the CDR3 gives the full variable domain: GAGVSQSPSNKVTEKGKDVELRCDPISGHTALYWYRQSLGQGLEFLIYFQGNSAPDKSGLPSDRFSAERTGGSVSTLTIQRTQQEDSAVYLCASSPGVSNQPQHFGDGTRLSIL.

This clonotype is a singleton in its sample. This chain uses TRBV29-1 with TRBJ2-1, with TRBD2 matching over 9 bases. Germline assignment: CDR1 SQVTM and CDR2 ANQGSEA. CDR3 length: 13 residues. The V and J ends lost 5 bases and 9 bases, in that order; junction bases with no gene match: 8. CDR3 in DNA: TGCAGCGTTCGCGGGAGGGCCTTTCGTGAGCAGTTCTTC. Its protein product is CSVRGRAFREQFF.

In DNA, the CDR3 is TGTGCCAGCAGTTTAGGTCGGGAGCAGTACTTC. Translated: CASSLGREQYF. V gene TRBV12-3 or TRBV12-4 combines with J gene TRBJ2-7; D gene unclear. The CDR3 covers 11 residues. V was trimmed by 1 base and J by 7 bases, leaving 5 bases between them.

The V call is TRBV2, the J call TRBJ2-1; the match to TRBD2 covers 9 bases. The CDR3 is made up of 16 amino acids. In germline, CDR1 is SNHLY, CDR2 FYNNEI. The V gene end was trimmed by 3 bases and the J gene end by 7 bases; junction bases not matched to a gene: 10. The DNA for the CDR3 is TGTGCCAGCAGTGAGGAGGTAGCGGGAGCGGGGAATGAGCAGTTCTTC. Its translation: CASSEEVAGAGNEQFF.

The V call is TRBV9, the J call TRBJ2-2; D ambiguous. Between the trimmed V and J ends, which lost 0 bases and 2 bases, there was a span of 5 bases. The germline V gene encodes CDR1 SGDLS and CDR2 YYNGEE. The CDR3 consists of 14 residues. CDR3 loop: CASSVGTNTGELFF. CDR3 in DNA: TGTGCCAGCAGCGTAGGCACTAACACCGGGGAGCTGTTTTTT.

The chain couples TRBV12-3 or TRBV12-4 to TRBJ2-5; weak D call: TRBD2 (5 bases). The germline V and J ends were trimmed by 5 bases and 5 bases, with 15 bases remaining between them. This CDR3 comprises 14 residues. CDR3 DNA sequence: TGTGCCAGCAGTCCGGGGTCCAACACCGAGACCCAGTACTTC. It translates to CASSPGSNTETQYF.

The V gene is TRBV20-1, the J gene TRBJ1-5; TRBD1 matches 11 bases. Germline lookup yields CDR1 DFQATT and CDR2 SNEGSKA (reference sequence). The CDR3 is 15 residues long. The ends lost 8 bases at V and 6 bases at J; junction bases unmatched: 12. In nucleotides, the CDR3 is TGCAGTTTAATAGGACAGGGGGCGTGGGGTCAGCCCCAGCATTTT. Amino acids: CSLIGQGAWGQPQHF.

The V call is TRBV29-1, the J call TRBJ2-1, with TRBD2 matching 9 bases. Germline V CDR1 and CDR2: SQVTM, ANQGSEA. Germline trimming cut 4 bases from V and 8 bases from J; bases unmatched to any gene: 6. The CDR3 is 13 amino acids. CDR3 sequence (DNA): TGCAGCGTTGTGAGTAGCGGGGGTCATGAGCAGTTCTTC. Its translation is CSVVSSGGHEQFF.

The DNA for the CDR3 is TGCAGCGTTGCCCTATTTGGCGGAAACACCATATATTTT. Protein: CSVALFGGNTIYF. The V and J genes are TRBV29-1 and TRBJ1-3; no clear D gene. The CDR3 sequence is 13 residues long. The germline V gene has CDR1 SQVTM and CDR2 ANQGSEA. V was trimmed by 4 bases and J by 4 bases, leaving 11 bases between them.

The genes are TRBV20-1 and TRBJ2-5, with D perhaps being TRBD1 or TRBD2 (5 bases each). Germline loops: CDR1 DFQATT, CDR2 SNEGSKA (reference sequence). The CDR3 extends over 14 amino acids. V lost 2 bases to trimming and J lost 2 bases, with 12 bases between them. DNA for the CDR3: TGCAGTGCTAGACGGGACGACGGACAAGAGACCCAGTACTTC. This codes for CSARRDDGQETQYF.

V gene TRBV29-1 combines with J gene TRBJ2-7; 7 nucleotides line up with TRBD1. The junction had 8 bases not matched to a gene; V was cut back by 7 bases and J by 2 bases. Looked up from germline, CDR1 is SQVTM and CDR2 is ANQGSEA. This CDR3 has 13 residues. CDR3 DNA: TGCAGCGCTATGGGACAGAGCCCCTACGAGCAGTACTTC. It codes for CSAMGQSPYEQYF.